What follows is one T cell receptor (beta chain) and its context. Its antigen is currently unknown. The library was built for alpha chains, so this beta chain is an off-target read and its size means little. V lost 4 bases, J lost 0 bases, and 9 bases lay in between. The CDR3 contains 14 residues. Germline CDR1 and CDR2: KGHSH and LQKENI. The data are from a study of spatial heterogeneity in lung cancer. Overall study findings and caveats: The number of expanded tumor alpha and beta chains correlated with mutation number.

In TCRdb, the 5' RACE reads were re-called with MiXCR into one record per CDR3 protein. The sample contains about 6,800 distinct CDR3 sequences, about 13% of which appear only once. Sample time point: sample taken at primary tumor resection. This TCR came from a male donor with early-stage non-small cell lung cancer. Sequencing used lung tumor tissue, obtained at surgery. V and J are TRBV18 and TRBJ2-5; D is ambiguous. The CDR3 DNA reads as TGTGCCAGCTCACGCGGTACCTACCAAGAGACCCAGTACTTC. The encoded protein is CASSRGTYQETQYF.